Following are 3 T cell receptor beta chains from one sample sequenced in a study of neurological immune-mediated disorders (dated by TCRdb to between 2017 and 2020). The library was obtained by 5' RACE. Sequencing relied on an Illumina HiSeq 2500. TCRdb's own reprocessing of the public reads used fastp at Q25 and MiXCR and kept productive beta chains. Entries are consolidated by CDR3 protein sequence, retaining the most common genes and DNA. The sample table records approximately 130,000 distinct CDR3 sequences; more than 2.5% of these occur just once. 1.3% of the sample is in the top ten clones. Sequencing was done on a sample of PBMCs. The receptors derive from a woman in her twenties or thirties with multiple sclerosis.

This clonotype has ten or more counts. The CDR3, as DNA: TGCAGTGCTGCCGAGGGGGCTAACTATGGCTACACCTTC. Protein product: CSAAEGANYGYTF. The genes are TRBV20-1 and TRBJ1-2; the D gene is possibly TRBD1 (6 bases). V lost 5 bases, J lost 0 bases, and 10 bases lay in between. CDR1 DFQATT and CDR2 SNEGSKA come from the germline V gene (reference sequence). CDR3 length equals 13 residues.

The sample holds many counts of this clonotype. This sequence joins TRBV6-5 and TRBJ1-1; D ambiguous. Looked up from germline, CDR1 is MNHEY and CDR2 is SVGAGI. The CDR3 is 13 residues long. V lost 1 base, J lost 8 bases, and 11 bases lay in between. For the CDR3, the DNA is TGTGCCAGCAGTTACTGGCCGGGAGAGGAAGCTTTCTTT. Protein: CASSYWPGEEAFF.

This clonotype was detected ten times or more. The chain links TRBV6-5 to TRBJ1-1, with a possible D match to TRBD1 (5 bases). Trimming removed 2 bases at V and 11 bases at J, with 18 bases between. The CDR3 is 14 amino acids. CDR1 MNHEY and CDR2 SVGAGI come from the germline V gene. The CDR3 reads CASSYRGPGRVAFF. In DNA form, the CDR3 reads TGTGCCAGCAGTTACCGGGGACCCGGACGGGTTGCTTTCTTT.